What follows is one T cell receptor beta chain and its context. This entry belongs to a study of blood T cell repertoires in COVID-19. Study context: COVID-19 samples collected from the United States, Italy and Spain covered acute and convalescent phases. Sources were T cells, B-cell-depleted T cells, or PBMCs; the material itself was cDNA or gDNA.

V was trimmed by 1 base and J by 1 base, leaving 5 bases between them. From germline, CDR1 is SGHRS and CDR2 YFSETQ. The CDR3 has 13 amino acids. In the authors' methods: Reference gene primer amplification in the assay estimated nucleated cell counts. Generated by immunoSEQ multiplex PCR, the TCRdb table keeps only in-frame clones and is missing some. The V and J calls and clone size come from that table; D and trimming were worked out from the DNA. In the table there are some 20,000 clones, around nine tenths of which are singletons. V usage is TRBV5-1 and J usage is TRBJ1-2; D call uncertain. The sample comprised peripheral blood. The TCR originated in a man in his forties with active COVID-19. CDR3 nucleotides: TGCGCCAGCAGCTTGAACGGTAACTATGGCTACACCTTC. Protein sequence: CASSLNGNYGYTF.